This T cell receptor (beta chain) was sequenced in a study of T cell changes during pregnancy in multiple sclerosis. This CDR3 contains 12 residues. TCRdb keeps only in-frame clones here, not all; method: immunoSEQ multiplex PCR. Here the sample spans about 73,000 clones, over 80% being singletons. Sequences were derived from peripheral blood, sampled in the third trimester of pregnancy. This clonotype was sampled from a female donor in good health, enrolled as a control in a pregnancy study. The chain employs TRBV21-1 and TRBJ2-5; the table calls TRBD1, which could not be checked here. TRBV21-1 is classified as a pseudogene. CDR3 loop: CASSKHPETQYF. CDR3 bases: TGTGCCAGCAGCAAACATCCAGAGACCCAGTACTTC.